The clone carrying this T cell receptor beta chain was detected a few times. These data come from a study of T-cell memory formation after mild COVID-19. CDR1 and CDR2 from the germline V gene are SNHLY and FYNNEI. Trimming left V 6 bases short and J 4 bases short, with 16 bases between. The CDR3 contains 15 residues. TCRdb processed the 5' RACE reads anew with MiXCR; each CDR3 protein has one entry. The sample holds fewer than 15,000 distinct CDR3 sequences; about 15% are singletons and the top ten take roughly 55%. The chain is built from TRBV2 and TRBJ1-3; the D gene is possibly TRBD1 (5 bases). The source material was PBMCs or a T cell subset sorted from them (not recorded which). The receptor's source is a man aged 18 to 29 who had mild COVID-19 (a few samples of this study predate the infection). Cell type and time point are not known. The CDR3 sequence: CASRVPRGTGNTIYF. CDR3 nucleotides: TGTGCCAGCAGGGTTCCGAGGGGCACGGGAAACACCATATATTTT.